The subject of this entry is one T cell receptor (beta chain). Its antigen remains unidentified. The germline V gene encodes CDR1 SNHLY and CDR2 FYNNEI. Taken from cysteine to phenylalanine, the CDR3 has 15 residues. DNA for this receptor is not on file. This specimen comes from a study of monozygotic twins with inflammatory bowel disease (dated by TCRdb to between 2018 and 2020). In the study overall: The complete study included 28 monozygotic twin pairs: 19 IBD-discordant Danish pairs and nine German pairs, of which four were IBD-concordant and five were IBD-discordant. The search for disease-associated traits relied mainly on comparing IBD patients with their genetically identical healthy co-twins within discordant pairs. Each individual had, on average, about 151 000 unique TCRalpha sequences and 181 000 unique TCRbeta sequences available for analysis.

General conclusions and limits of the study: Repertoire similarity did not differ between concordant and discordant twins, which could be due to limited statistical power. The analysis was unable to tell apart different T cell subtypes. TCRbeta repertoire diversity, by inverse Simpson index, was decreased in IBD patients compared with their healthy co-twins. Because patients received different immunosuppressive treatments, the repertoires may have picked up extra background noise and variability between individuals. No single strong signal or clonotype linked to IBD turned up in the results, so the idea that one exists was not supported. IBD patients shared fewer clonotypes with other individuals than healthy twins did, most markedly in patients showing signs of disease activity.

From each donor, an approximately 2.5 ml peripheral blood sample was drawn into PAXgene tubes and stored at -80 degrees C. Total RNA was isolated from whole blood with the PAXgene blood miRNA kit on an automated QIAcube, without T cell sorting. Peripheral blood from monozygotic twin pairs concordant or discordant for inflammatory bowel disease was subjected to deep TCRalpha and TCRbeta repertoire profiling with unique molecular barcoding. For every twin pair, smoking habits were documented, and each individual was categorised as a current, former or never smoker. The receptor library was made with 5' RACE. Preparation of each TCR library used about 3,200 ng of total RNA. For each sample, cDNA was synthesized in eight separate reactions using SMARTScribe reverse transcriptase. During cDNA synthesis, unique molecular identifiers containing a 6-nucleotide sample barcode were introduced by template switching. Two nested PCRs of about 17 and 10 cycles amplified the TCRalpha and TCRbeta cDNA, and bead purification followed each PCR. Before amplification, the cDNA was both treated with uracil DNA-glycosylase and purified with the QIAquick PCR purification kit. The second PCR was the step at which Illumina TruSeq-compatible adapters and sample-specific barcodes were added. Library quality and concentration were assessed using TapeStation and Qubit, and 5 ng of each library was pooled. Sequencing of the pooled libraries was done on an Illumina HiSeq2500 single-index Rapid Run using custom sequencing primers and 2 x 100 bp reads. The study's own analysis went as follows. MiGEC version 1.2.6 was used for UMI-based consensus assembly, which corrected PCR and sequencing errors. V(D)J alignment, clonotype assembly and CDR3 extraction were performed with MiXCR version 2.1.1. Gene usage, clonotype sharing and MAIT/NKT TCR abundance were normalised by analysing the top 1000, 10 000 and 20 000 clonotypes per sample. After downsampling to 27 000 UMIs, diversity was calculated as the inverse Simpson index using the vegan R package. Paired Mann-Whitney U tests were applied to discordant twin pairs, with Benjamini-Hochberg correction for multiple testing. After the reads were reprocessed by TCRdb, one entry was made per CDR3 protein sequence, with no DNA. The V and J calls, along with clone size, are taken from TCRdb and not from the paper's own processing. In this sample's table one finds 400,000 to 500,000 distinct CDR3 sequences. 2% to 2.5% of the sample rests with the top ten.

The sequence was obtained from a human donor with ulcerative colitis or Crohn's disease, or a healthy co-twin of an affected twin (not recorded which). The sample taken for sequencing was blood. Recombination joined TRBV2 with TRBJ2-7; TCRdb's D call, TRBD1, is unchecked because there is no DNA. For the CDR3, the sequence is CASRIKAGRTYEQYF.